The 30 T cell receptor beta chains below were found in one sample sequenced in a study of T cell repertoires in cytomegalovirus infection. MiXCR, run by TCRdb on the reads, gives a single entry per CDR3 protein. This table has under 450,000 distinct CDR3 sequences, about 34% appearing once. Their antigen targets remain unknown. Sequenced material: cultured PBMCs, taken from culture after CMV antigen stimulation. These receptors were collected from a human donor in good health (CMV status not recorded). Some clones in this sample may be carry-over from other donors' samples.

This chain links TRBV7-3 with TRBJ2-1, with TRBD1 identical over 8 bases. The J segment lost 7 bases and the V segment lost 5 bases, leaving 10 bases of the junction unmatched. CDR1 and CDR2 (germline): SGHTA, FQGTGA. CDR3 length equals 15 residues. The CDR3: CASSKGQGGVNEQFF. CDR3 coding DNA: TGTGCCAGCAGCAAAGGACAGGGAGGAGTGAATGAGCAGTTCTTC.

The chain joins TRBV7-9 to TRBJ2-7, with 8 bases fitting TRBD1. V shed 0 bases, J shed 5 bases, and the junction held 6 bases outside the gene matches. CDR1 and CDR2 (germline): SEHNR, FQNEAQ (reference sequence). This CDR3 has 15 residues. CDR3: CASSLAAGQGNEQYF. For the CDR3, the DNA is TGTGCCAGCAGCTTAGCGGCTGGACAGGGTAACGAGCAGTACTTC.

Many counts were recorded for this clonotype. CDR3 DNA: TGTGCCAGCAGTTTACTAAGGACGGCACGAAACACCATATATTTT. Translated, it gives CASSLLRTARNTIYF. V usage is TRBV12-3 or TRBV12-4 and J usage is TRBJ1-3; D uncertain. The CDR3 sequence is 15 residues long. The V end lost 2 bases, the J end lost 5 bases, and 13 bases lay between the germline ends.

This clonotype came up a few times. The genes are TRBV5-1 and TRBJ1-6, with D unresolved. Trimming stripped 2 bases from V and 9 bases from J, with 12 bases between. This CDR3 region has 14 residues. CDR1 and CDR2 from the germline V gene are SGHRS and YFSETQ. DNA of the CDR3: TGCGCCAGCAGCTTTGACGCGTTGGGTTCACCCCTCCACTTT. It codes for CASSFDALGSPLHF.

This rearrangement joins TRBV30 to TRBJ1-1; D is undetermined. V was clipped by 4 bases and J by 8 bases, with 17 bases between them. The CDR3 spans 13 residues. Germline CDR1 GTSNPN, CDR2 SVGIG (reference sequence). The CDR3: CAWNRLGVWEAFF. CDR3 bases: TGTGCCTGGAATCGGCTGGGAGTGTGGGAAGCTTTCTTT.

V is TRBV9 and J is TRBJ2-7, with D possibly TRBD2 on 6 matching bases. V was clipped by 6 bases and J by 0 bases, with 13 bases between them. CDR1 and CDR2 (germline): SGDLS, YYNGEE. CDR3 length equals 14 residues. The chain's CDR3 is CASNVAGSSYEQYF. The CDR3 nucleotides are TGTGCCAGCAATGTGGCGGGATCCTCCTACGAGCAGTACTTC.

This chain links TRBV10-3 with TRBJ1-3, with D possibly being TRBD1 (6 bases). V was cut by 6 bases and J by 3 bases, with 12 bases left in between. The length of the CDR3 is 14 residues. In germline, CDR1 is ENHRY, CDR2 SYGVKD. The CDR3 DNA reads TGTGCCATCAGGCAACAGGGTGGTGGAAACACCATATATTTT. Its translation: CAIRQQGGGNTIYF.

The chain combines TRBV28 with TRBJ2-3; 12 bases map to TRBD2. The CDR3 is made up of 15 amino acids. Germline trimming cut 6 bases from V and 3 bases from J; bases unmatched to any gene: 4. Germline V CDR1 and CDR2: MDHEN, SYDVKM. The CDR3 loop reads CASRPGTSGTDTQYF. The DNA for the CDR3 is TGTGCCAGCAGACCCGGGACTAGCGGGACAGATACGCAGTATTTT.

The chain couples TRBV18 to TRBJ1-1; tentatively, D is TRBD1 (5 bases). CDR3 length: 13 residues. Trimming stripped 6 bases from V and 3 bases from J, with 11 bases between. The germline V gene has CDR1 KGHSH and CDR2 LQKENI. The CDR3 loop reads CASSSGSDTEAFF. Here the CDR3 DNA reads TGTGCCAGCTCGTCAGGGTCCGACACTGAAGCTTTCTTT.

The chain recombines TRBV11-2 with TRBJ2-1, with a tentative D call TRBD2 (5 bases). Trimming left V 2 bases short and J 7 bases short, with 9 bases between. The CDR3 is 13 amino acids. Germline values: CDR1 SGHAT, CDR2 FQNNGV. The CDR3 sequence is CASSLPSQNEQFF. The CDR3 region has the DNA TGTGCCAGCAGCTTACCTAGCCAGAATGAGCAGTTCTTC.

This clonotype showed up many times. This sequence joins TRBV7-2 and TRBJ2-5; unclear D gene. There are 12 residues in the CDR3. Germline V gives CDR1 SGHTA, CDR2 FQGNSA. The V end lost 2 bases, the J end lost 5 bases, and 6 bases lay between the germline ends. This CDR3 is CASSLKPETQYF. Here the CDR3 DNA reads TGTGCCAGCAGCTTAAAACCGGAGACCCAGTACTTC. The variable domain in full, completed from reference TRBV7-2 and TRBJ2-5, reads GAGVSQSPSNKVTEKGKDVELRCDPISGHTALYWYRQSLGQGLEFLIYFQGNSAPDKSGLPSDRFSAERTGGSVSTLTIQRTQQEDSAVYLCASSLKPETQYFGPGTRLLVL.

V is TRBV2 and J is TRBJ2-1; unclear D gene. The V and J ends lost 7 bases and 6 bases respectively, with 13 bases between them. This CDR3 has 13 residues. Per germline, CDR1 SNHLY and CDR2 FYNNEI. The CDR3 is CASMGLESNEQFF. The CDR3 DNA reads as TGTGCCAGCATGGGTCTAGAAAGCAATGAGCAGTTCTTC.

This chain joins TRBV7-8 and TRBJ2-1, with 10 positions matching TRBD2. The CDR3 spans 15 residues. V was pared by 5 bases and J by 9 bases, with 10 bases of the junction left unmatched. Per the germline V gene, CDR1 is SGHVS and CDR2 is FQNEAQ. In DNA form, the CDR3 reads TGTGCCAGCAGCCCAAGCGGGAGGGCCGGTAGTGAGCAGTTCTTC. Protein product: CASSPSGRAGSEQFF.

This chain links TRBV20-1 with TRBJ2-5; 7 bases align to TRBD1. The junction had 6 bases not matched to a gene; V was cut back by 6 bases and J by 2 bases. Germline V gene lookup returns CDR1 DFQATT and CDR2 SNEGSKA (reference sequence). The CDR3 loop spans 13 amino acids. The DNA for the CDR3 is TGCAGTGCACACCGACAGGGACAAGAGACCCAGTACTTC. This codes for CSAHRQGQETQYF.

This chain links TRBV11-2 with TRBJ2-1; D not certain. V shed 1 base and J shed 3 bases, with 10 bases lying between them. This CDR3 spans 15 amino acids. Germline CDR1 is SGHAT and CDR2 is FQNNGV. The CDR3 here is CASSLVGFNYNEQFF. CDR3 nucleotides: TGTGCCAGCAGCTTAGTAGGATTTAACTACAATGAGCAGTTCTTC.

This clonotype was seen once. A much larger clone lies a single base off, so this may be a read error. Because the CDR3 is missing its conserved closing phenylalanine or tryptophan, this is likely a read error. The chain combines TRBV7-6 with TRBJ2-1; 9 positions agree with TRBD2. The CDR3 totals 19 residues. After removal of 1 base from V and 2 bases from J, the junction contained 12 bases not matched to a gene. CDR1 and CDR2 from the germline V gene are SGHVS and FNYEAQ. DNA of the CDR3: TGTGCCAGCAGCTTAGGGGCGCGCCTTAGCGGGGGTACCTACAATGAGCAGTTCTTA. Translating it yields CASSLGARLSGGTYNEQFL.

The chain couples TRBV7-2 to TRBJ2-3; no clear D. Germline assignment: CDR1 SGHTA and CDR2 FQGNSA. Trimming removed 3 bases from V and 8 bases from J, with 9 bases in between. The CDR3 covers 12 residues. CDR3 residues: CASSFAASTQYF. CDR3 DNA sequence: TGTGCCAGCAGCTTCGCGGCTTCTACGCAGTATTTT.

In its sample, this clonotype was seen a few times. The V and J genes are TRBV6-2 or TRBV6-3 and TRBJ2-3, with TRBD1 matching 9 bases. Per the germline V gene, CDR1 is MNHEY and CDR2 is SVGEGT. V dropped 0 bases and J dropped 8; count of bases not matched to a gene: 15. The CDR3 is 18 residues long. Written as DNA, the CDR3 is TGTGCCAGCAGTTACTCGATGGACAGGGGACTTCAGGCTAGTACGCAGTATTTT. This codes for CASSYSMDRGLQASTQYF.

The chain joins TRBV20-1 to TRBJ2-1, with D maybe TRBD2 (6 bases). The CDR3 consists of 17 residues. Germline lookup yields CDR1 DFQATT and CDR2 SNEGSKA (reference sequence). V was pared by 2 bases and J by 4 bases, with 21 bases between. This CDR3 reads CSARNIKTSHRYNEQFF. The CDR3 DNA reads as TGCAGTGCTAGAAACATAAAGACTAGTCATCGATACAATGAGCAGTTCTTC.

This clonotype was observed a few times. CDR3 DNA sequence: TGTGCCAGCAGCTCTAGCGGGATAGGTCGGAACGAGCAGTACTTC. This sequence encodes CASSSSGIGRNEQYF. The V and J genes are TRBV14 and TRBJ2-7, with 9 nucleotides matching TRBD2. Germline loops: CDR1 SGHDN, CDR2 FVKESK. CDR3 length: 15 residues. V lost 5 bases, J lost 5 bases, and 10 bases stayed unmatched. Full variable domain (rest looked up from reference TRBV14 and TRBJ2-7): EAGVTQFPSHSVIEKGQTVTLRCDPISGHDNLYWYRRVMGKEIKFLLHFVKESKQDESGMPNNRFLAERTGGTYSTLKVQPAELEDSGVYFCASSSSGIGRNEQYFGPGTRLTVT.

This clonotype was observed a few times. The chain has TRBV6-1 and TRBJ2-5, with 9 bases lining up with TRBD2. Germline V gives CDR1 MNHNS, CDR2 SASEGT. The CDR3 has 16 amino acids. V trimming: 1 base; J trimming: 1 base; junction bases outside the gene matches: 4. The CDR3 protein is CASSEGLAGPQETQYF. DNA of the CDR3: TGTGCCAGCAGTGAAGGGCTAGCGGGACCCCAAGAGACCCAGTACTTC.

In its sample, this clonotype was seen a few times. The rearrangement joins TRBV27 to TRBJ1-5; D possibly corresponds to TRBD1 (5 bases). Per germline, CDR1 MNHEY and CDR2 SMNVEV (reference sequence). Trimming took 4 bases from V and 5 from J, leaving 21 bases between them. CDR3 length: 17 amino acids. Here the CDR3 reads CASSSPSRQRGHQPQHF. CDR3 nucleotides: TGTGCCAGCAGTTCACCATCTCGACAGAGGGGACATCAGCCCCAGCATTTT.

The gene calls are TRBV27 and TRBJ2-6, with a possible D match to TRBD1 (5 bases). V shed 1 base and J shed 1 base, with 14 bases lying between them. The CDR3 length is 18 residues. The germline V gene has CDR1 MNHEY and CDR2 SMNVEV (reference sequence). Here the CDR3 reads CASSLLIGADSGANVLTF. In DNA form, the CDR3 reads TGTGCCAGCAGTTTATTGATAGGGGCGGATTCTGGGGCCAACGTCCTGACTTTC.

This clonotype turned up a few times. The chain is built from TRBV19 and TRBJ2-7; no firm D call. The V end lost 4 bases, the J end lost 3 bases, and 10 bases lay between the germline ends. Per germline, CDR1 LNHDA and CDR2 SQIVND (reference sequence). This CDR3 has 13 amino acids. The CDR3 region has the DNA TGTGCCAGTAGTACCGACGGAATCTACGAGCAGTACTTC. Protein sequence: CASSTDGIYEQYF. The full variable domain, its missing parts supplied by reference TRBV19 and TRBJ2-7, is DGGITQSPKYLFRKEGQNVTLSCEQNLNHDAMYWYRQDPGQGLRLIYYSQIVNDFQKGDIAEGYSVSREKKESFPLTVTSAQKNPTAFYLCASSTDGIYEQYFGPGTRLTVT.

V gene TRBV19 combines with J gene TRBJ1-5; D unresolved. V dropped 1 base and J dropped 3 bases, with 7 bases sitting between them. Per germline, CDR1 LNHDA and CDR2 SQIVND (reference sequence). There are 14 residues in the CDR3. The CDR3 DNA reads as TGTGCCAGTAGTATAGCCTGGTCCAATCAGCCCCAGCATTTT. Its protein is CASSIAWSNQPQHF.

This clonotype appeared a few times. The CDR3 coding sequence is TGTGCCAGTAGCCCGCTCGCGGGGCCGGGTGAGCAGTTCTTC. This codes for CASSPLAGPGEQFF. V gene TRBV19 combines with J gene TRBJ2-1, with D possibly being TRBD2 (6 bases). V lost 6 bases and J lost 9, with 18 bases in between. The germline CDR1 and CDR2 sequences are LNHDA and SQIVND (reference sequence). This CDR3 spans 14 amino acids.

Ten or more counts support this clonotype. The V call is TRBV5-5, the J call TRBJ1-6, with a tentative D call TRBD1 (5 bases). This CDR3 spans 17 amino acids. V was pared by 4 bases and J by 0 bases, with 14 bases between. Germline V CDR1 and CDR2: SGHKS, YYEKEE (reference sequence). CDR3 bases: TGTGCCAGCAGCCCACAGGATCTGAGCTCCTATAATTCACCCCTCCACTTT. Translated: CASSPQDLSSYNSPLHF.

A few counts support this clonotype. J is TRBJ1-5 and V is TRBV6-2 or TRBV6-3, with 9 bases matching TRBD1. V was clipped by 4 bases and J by 6 bases; unmatched bases: 13. The CDR3 runs to 17 residues. Germline CDR1 MNHEY, CDR2 SVGEGT. This chain's CDR3 is CASSSRTGARLGQPQHF. CDR3 sequence (DNA): TGTGCCAGCAGTTCCCGGACAGGGGCCCGGCTTGGTCAGCCCCAGCATTTT.

This clonotype was recorded a few times. V is TRBV7-2 and J is TRBJ2-1; D gene unclear. With 6 bases removed from V and 10 bases from J, the gap between germline ends came to 10 bases. Germline values: CDR1 SGHTA, CDR2 FQGNSA. The CDR3 has 11 residues. The CDR3 loop reads CASRKSKEQFF. The CDR3 coding sequence is TGTGCCAGCAGAAAATCTAAGGAGCAGTTCTTC.

The chain couples TRBV7-6 to TRBJ2-5, with D perhaps matching TRBD1 or TRBD2 (7 bases each). Trimming removed 8 bases at V and 5 bases at J, with 21 bases between. Germline V lookup: CDR1 SGHVS, CDR2 FNYEAQ. This CDR3 region has 15 residues. CDR3 coding DNA: TGTGCCAGCGGCCCATACTGCAGGGGGGGGGAGACCCAGTACTTC. This encodes CASGPYCRGGETQYF.